This TCR beta chain was captured in a study of T cell responses to AZD1222 COVID-19 vaccine. Overall study findings and caveats: The span of vaccine-associated CD4 TCRs extended across spike, with dominance at 160-218 and 743-854. The study identified only six AZD1222 recipients as seropositive at baseline.

For this clone: Its antigen is unknown.

CDR1 and CDR2 from the germline V gene are DFQATT and SNEGSKA (reference sequence). Trimming left V 3 bases short and J 0 bases short, with 12 bases between. This CDR3 spans 15 amino acids. Measured with immunoSEQ multiplex PCR; TCRdb has only the in-frame clones, and not every one. The sample has some 170,000 clones; around 89% are singletons. The gene calls are TRBV20-1 and TRBJ1-3; tentatively, D is TRBD1 (6 bases). The TCR was taken from an adult who received the MenACWY meningococcal vaccine as a control. Sequencing used peripheral blood, obtained 28 days after the second dose of the MenACWY control vaccine. The CDR3 spells CSASSTGNSGNTIYF. CDR3 nucleotide sequence: TGCAGTGCTAGTAGCACAGGGAACTCTGGAAACACCATATATTTT.